This entry describes one TCR beta chain. In the original workflow: Amplification with reference gene primers provided the estimates of nucleated cell counts. The protocol was immunoSEQ multiplex PCR, while the TCRdb copy is restricted to in-frame clones and leaves out a portion. V, J and clone size derive from that table, while D and trimming were established from the DNA sequence. Of some 280,000 clones in the sample, around four fifths are singletons; the top ten hold over 3.5%. This entry belongs to a study of blood T cell repertoires in COVID-19. Study-level background: The United States, Italy and Spain provided the acute and convalescent COVID-19 samples. Nucleic acid was either cDNA or gDNA, and it came from T cells, B-cell-depleted T cells, or PBMCs.

Germline V CDR1 and CDR2: LNHDA, SQIVND (reference sequence). V trimming: 6 bases; J trimming: 5 bases; junction bases outside the gene matches: 8. This CDR3 contains 16 residues. The chain couples TRBV19 to TRBJ1-5; 12 positions agree with TRBD1. The TCR comes from a woman between 45 and 60 years old with active or convalescent COVID-19. Sequencing was done on a sample of peripheral blood. DNA for the CDR3: TGTGCCAGTAGCAGGGGTGGGACAGGGGGCTATCAGCCCCAGCATTTT. Translation: CASSRGGTGGYQPQHF.